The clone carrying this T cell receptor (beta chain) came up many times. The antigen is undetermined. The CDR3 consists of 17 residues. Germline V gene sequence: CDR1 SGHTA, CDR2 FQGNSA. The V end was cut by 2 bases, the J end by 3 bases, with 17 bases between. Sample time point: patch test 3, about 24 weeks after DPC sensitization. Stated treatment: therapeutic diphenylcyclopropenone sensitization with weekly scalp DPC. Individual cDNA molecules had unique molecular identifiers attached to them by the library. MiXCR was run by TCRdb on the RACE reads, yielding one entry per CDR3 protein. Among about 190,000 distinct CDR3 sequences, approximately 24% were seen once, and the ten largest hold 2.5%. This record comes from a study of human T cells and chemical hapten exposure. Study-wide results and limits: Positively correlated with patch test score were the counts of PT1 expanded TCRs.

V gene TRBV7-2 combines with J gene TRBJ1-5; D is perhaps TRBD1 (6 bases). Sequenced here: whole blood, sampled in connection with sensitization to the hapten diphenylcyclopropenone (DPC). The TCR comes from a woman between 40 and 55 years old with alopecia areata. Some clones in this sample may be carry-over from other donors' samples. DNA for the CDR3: TGTGCCAGCAGCTTAAAAGGCGGACAGACCTTCAATCAGCCCCAGCATTTT. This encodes CASSLKGGQTFNQPQHF. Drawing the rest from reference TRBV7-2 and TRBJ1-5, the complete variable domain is GAGVSQSPSNKVTEKGKDVELRCDPISGHTALYWYRQSLGQGLEFLIYFQGNSAPDKSGLPSDRFSAERTGGSVSTLTIQRTQQEDSAVYLCASSLKGGQTFNQPQHFGDGTRLSIL.